This T cell receptor beta chain is from a study of cytomegalovirus exposure and HLA in healthy donors. Study outcomes and limitations: High sensitivity and specificity were reportedly achieved when the classifier diagnosed cytomegalovirus status. The authors enumerated over 150 TCR beta chains as linked to cytomegalovirus. It was found in a later analysis that first-cohort TCR clusters tended to co-occur in the 100 to 150 validation repertoires.

Produced via immunoSEQ multiplex PCR; TCRdb's table is partial and in-frame only. The sample contains 100,000 to 150,000 clones, more than 70% of which appear only once. Comments on this clone: What it binds is not known.

In germline, CDR1 is MGHDK, CDR2 SYGVNS. Unmatched junction bases numbered 8, after V lost 3 bases and J lost 0 bases. The CDR3 is 16 amino acids. The validation cohort, a group of 100 to 150 subjects, included the donors and was separate from the approximately 700-subject first cohort. The sequence derives from a man aged 18-30 years in good health and CMV-seronegative. Material: PBMCs. The chain couples TRBV25-1 to TRBJ2-7, with TRBD2 matching 7 bases. CDR3 sequence: CASSDQGTGGSYEQYF. CDR3 bases: TGTGCCAGCAGTGACCAAGGGACGGGGGGCTCCTACGAGCAGTACTTC.